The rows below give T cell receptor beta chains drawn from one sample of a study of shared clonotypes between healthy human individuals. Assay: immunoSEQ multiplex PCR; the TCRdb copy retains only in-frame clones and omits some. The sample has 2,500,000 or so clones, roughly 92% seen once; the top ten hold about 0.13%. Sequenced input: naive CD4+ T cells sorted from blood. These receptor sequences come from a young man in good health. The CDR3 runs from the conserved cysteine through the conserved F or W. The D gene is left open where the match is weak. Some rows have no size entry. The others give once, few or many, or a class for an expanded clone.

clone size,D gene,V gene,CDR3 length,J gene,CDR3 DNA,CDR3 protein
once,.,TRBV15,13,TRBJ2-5,TGTGCCACCAGCAGAGATGTAGGTGAGACCCAGTACTTC,CATSRDVGETQYF
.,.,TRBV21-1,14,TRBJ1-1,TGTGCCAGACGGGACAGGATAATGAACACTGAAGCTTTCTTT,CARRDRIMNTEAFF
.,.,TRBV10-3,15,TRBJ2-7,TGTGCCATCACCCCGGGAGTTGGGAGTACCTACGAGCAGTACTTC,CAITPGVGSTYEQYF
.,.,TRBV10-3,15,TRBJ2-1,TGTGCCTCGGGGTGGGAGGGGGGAACCGCTTCAGAGCAGTTCTTC,CASGWEGGTASEQFF
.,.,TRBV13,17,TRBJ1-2,TGTGCCAGCAGCTCGAACCGGACAGCTGTCGATCCCTATGGCTACACCTTC,CASSSNRTAVDPYGYTF
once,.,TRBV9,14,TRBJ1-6,TGTGCCAGCAGCAGACTCGGGGGGGTAGAACCCCTCCACTTT,CASSRLGGVEPLHF
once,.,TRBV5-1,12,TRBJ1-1,TGCGCCAGCAGCTTACACAACACTGAAGCTTTCTTT,CASSLHNTEAFF
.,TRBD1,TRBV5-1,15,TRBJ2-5,TGCGCCAGCAGCTTAGAGACAGGGGGTAGGGAGACCCAGTACTTC,CASSLETGGRETQYF
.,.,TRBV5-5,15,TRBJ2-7,TGTGCCAGCAGCTTTGTCGGCAGGGCGACCTACGAGCAGTACTTC,CASSFVGRATYEQYF
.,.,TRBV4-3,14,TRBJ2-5,TGCGCCAGCAGCCAAGGAGCGGATCAAGAGACCCAGTACTTC,CASSQGADQETQYF
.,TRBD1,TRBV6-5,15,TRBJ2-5,TGTGCCAGCAGTTACCAGCCAGGGGGCAGGGAGACCCAGTACTTC,CASSYQPGGRETQYF
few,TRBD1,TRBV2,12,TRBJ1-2,TGTGCCAGCAGCGGACAGGGCTATGGCTACACCTTC,CASSGQGYGYTF
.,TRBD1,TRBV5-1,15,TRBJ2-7,TGCGCCAGCAGCCGACTGACAGGGGACCTCTACGAGCAGTACTTC,CASSRLTGDLYEQYF
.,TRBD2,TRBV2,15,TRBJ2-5,TGTGCCAGCAGTGAAGAAGGGACTAGAGGAGAGACCCAGTACTTC,CASSEEGTRGETQYF
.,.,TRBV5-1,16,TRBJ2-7,TGCGCCAGCAGCTCCGGCGGAGGGGCTTCCTTTTACGAGCAGTACTTC,CASSSGGGASFYEQYF
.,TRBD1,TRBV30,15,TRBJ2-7,TGTGCCTGGAGTTCCGGGACAGGGGGAAGGTACGAGCAGTACTTC,CAWSSGTGGRYEQYF
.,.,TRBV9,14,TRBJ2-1,TGTGCCAGCAGCGGCCAGGGGGCCGGGGGGGAGCAGTTCTTC,CASSGQGAGGEQFF
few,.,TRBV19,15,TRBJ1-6,TGTGCCAGTAGTACGGAGATGACATGGAATTCACCCCTCCACTTT,CASSTEMTWNSPLHF
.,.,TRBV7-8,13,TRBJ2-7,TGTGCCAGCAGCCGGACTAAAAACTACGAGCAGTACTTC,CASSRTKNYEQYF
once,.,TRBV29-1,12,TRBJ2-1,TGCAGCGTTGATATGACCCCCAATGAGCAGTTCTTC,CSVDMTPNEQFF
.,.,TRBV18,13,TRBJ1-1,TGTGCCAGCTCACCACAAGCTAACACTGAAGCTTTCTTT,CASSPQANTEAFF
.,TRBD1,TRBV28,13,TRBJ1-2,TGTGCCAGCAGTTTTGACAGGGTGTATGGCTACACCTTC,CASSFDRVYGYTF
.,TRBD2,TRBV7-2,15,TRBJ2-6,TGTGCCAGCAGCCCGGGGGGGACCGGGGCCAACGTCCTGACTTTC,CASSPGGTGANVLTF
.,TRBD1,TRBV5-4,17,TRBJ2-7,TGTGCCAGCAGCGTGGGACAGGGGGCTCAAGGAACCTACGAGCAGTACTTC,CASSVGQGAQGTYEQYF
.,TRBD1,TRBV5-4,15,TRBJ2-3,TGTGCCAGCAGCTGGGGACAGGGAGGCACAGATACGCAGTATTTT,CASSWGQGGTDTQYF
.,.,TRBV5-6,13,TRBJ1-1,TGTGCCAGCACTCAAGGGGGGGGCACTGAAGCTTTCTTT,CASTQGGGTEAFF
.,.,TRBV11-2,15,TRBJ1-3,TGTGCCAGCAGCCTCGGGACTTACTCTGGAAACACCATATATTTT,CASSLGTYSGNTIYF
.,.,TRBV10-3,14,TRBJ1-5,TGTGCCATCAGTGCAGGACAGCCCAATCAGCCCCAGCATTTT,CAISAGQPNQPQHF
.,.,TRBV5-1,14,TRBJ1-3,TGCGCCAGCAGCTTGGGAGTCCTTGGAAACACCATATATTTT,CASSLGVLGNTIYF
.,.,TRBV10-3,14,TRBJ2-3,TGTGCCACCTCAGGGGGGGGCCTCACAGATACGCAGTATTTT,CATSGGGLTDTQYF
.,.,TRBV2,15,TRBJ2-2,TGTGCCAGCAGTGGTCCCCTAAAGGGCACCGGGGAGCTGTTTTTT,CASSGPLKGTGELFF
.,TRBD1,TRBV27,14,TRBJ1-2,TGTGCCAGCAGACGGCCGGGACAGGGCTATGGCTACACCTTC,CASRRPGQGYGYTF
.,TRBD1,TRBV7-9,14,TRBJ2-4,TGTGCCAGCAGCCCCGGACAGGGGAAAAACATTCAGTACTTC,CASSPGQGKNIQYF
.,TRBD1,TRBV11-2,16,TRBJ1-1,TGTGCCAGCAGCCAACGACAGGGGACGATGAGCACTGAAGCTTTCTTT,CASSQRQGTMSTEAFF
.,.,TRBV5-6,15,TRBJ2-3,TGTGCCAGCAGCCGTTTGTCCGAAGGGCGGGATACGCAGTATTTT,CASSRLSEGRDTQYF
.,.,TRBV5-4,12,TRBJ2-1,TGTGCCAGCAGCCGACCGCCTAGTGAGCAGTTCTTC,CASSRPPSEQFF
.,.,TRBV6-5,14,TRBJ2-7,TGTGCCAGCAGTTACAACCAGGGACCCTACGAGCAGTACTTC,CASSYNQGPYEQYF
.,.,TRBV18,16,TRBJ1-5,TGTGCCAGCTCCCGGGACGGAACGGGTCGCAATCAGCCCCAGCATTTT,CASSRDGTGRNQPQHF
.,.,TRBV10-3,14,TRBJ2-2,TGTGCCATCAGTGTCAGAACGGACACCGGGGAGCTGTTTTTT,CAISVRTDTGELFF
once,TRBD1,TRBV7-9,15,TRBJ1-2,TGTGCCAGCAGCCAGGGTTCGACAGGGGGCTATGGCTACACCTTC,CASSQGSTGGYGYTF
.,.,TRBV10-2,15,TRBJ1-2,TGCGCCAGCAGTGAGGAGGTTAGGACGGCTTATGGCTACACCTTC,CASSEEVRTAYGYTF
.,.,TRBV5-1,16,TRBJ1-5,TGCGCCAGCAGCCCCAGTCCCGAGCCCAGGAATCAGCCCCAGCATTTT,CASSPSPEPRNQPQHF
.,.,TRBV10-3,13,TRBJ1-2,TGTGCCATCAGTGACAGCTCTAACTATGGCTACACCTTC,CAISDSSNYGYTF
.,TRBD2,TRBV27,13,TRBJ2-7,TGTGCCAGCAGTCCAGGACTAGCGGGAGAGCAGTACTTC,CASSPGLAGEQYF
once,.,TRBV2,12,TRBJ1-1,TGTGCCACCGGGACGGGGAACACTGAAGCTTTCTTT,CATGTGNTEAFF
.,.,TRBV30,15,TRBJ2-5,TGTGCCTGGAGTAGGCAGGATGGGGCGAGCGAGACCCAGTACTTC,CAWSRQDGASETQYF
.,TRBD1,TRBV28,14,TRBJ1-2,TGTGCCAGCACCGCCCCGGACAGGATTTATGGCTACACCTTC,CASTAPDRIYGYTF
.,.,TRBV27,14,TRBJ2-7,TGTGCCAGCAGCCCCCTGGGACTCTTCTACGAGCAGTACTTC,CASSPLGLFYEQYF
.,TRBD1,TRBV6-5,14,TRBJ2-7,TGTGCCAGCAGTAACGGTGACAGGGGTGGCGAGCAGTACTTC,CASSNGDRGGEQYF
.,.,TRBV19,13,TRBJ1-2,TGTGCCAGTAGCCTAGACAGACACTATGGCTACACCTTC,CASSLDRHYGYTF
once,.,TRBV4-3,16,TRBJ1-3,TGCGCCAGCAGCCAAGAATGGACAGTGGGGAGAAACACCATATATTTT,CASSQEWTVGRNTIYF
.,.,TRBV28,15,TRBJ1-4,TGTGCCAGCAGCCCCTACAGGATGACTAATGAAAAACTGTTTTTT,CASSPYRMTNEKLFF
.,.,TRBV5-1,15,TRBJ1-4,TGCGCCAGCAGCTTGAGGCCTGCAACTAATGAAAAACTGTTTTTT,CASSLRPATNEKLFF
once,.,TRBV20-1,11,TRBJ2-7,TGCAGTGCGCCGTTTAATGGGGAGCAGTACTTC,CSAPFNGEQYF
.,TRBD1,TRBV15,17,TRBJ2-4,TGTGCCACCAGCAGAGGTGCAACAGGGGGCAGGGACAACATTCAGTACTTC,CATSRGATGGRDNIQYF